What follows are 32 T cell receptor beta chains derived from one specimen sequenced in a study of blood T cell repertoires in COVID-19. Measured with immunoSEQ multiplex PCR; TCRdb has only the in-frame clones, and not every one. The sample holds roughly 250,000 clones, about 88% seen once. Sequencing was done on a sample of peripheral blood. The source is a woman aged 40-49 years who had recovered from COVID-19.

J is TRBJ1-2 and V is TRBV6-1; D remains ambiguous. Trimming removed 1 base from V and 6 bases from J, with 12 bases in between. This CDR3 region has 14 residues. Germline CDR1 MNHNS, CDR2 SASEGT. The DNA of the CDR3 is TGTGCCAGCAGTGAAGTCGGGATCCGGGATGGCTACACCTTC. It codes for CASSEVGIRDGYTF.

The J gene is TRBJ2-3, the V gene TRBV9; 9 bases match TRBD1. Trimming took 0 bases from V and 2 from J; bases not matched to a gene: 7. The CDR3 is made up of 17 amino acids. Per germline, CDR1 SGDLS and CDR2 YYNGEE. In DNA, the CDR3 is TGTGCCAGCAGCGTAGAGGGACAGGGTCGTAACACAGATACGCAGTATTTT. Translated: CASSVEGQGRNTDTQYF.

The gene calls are TRBV2 and TRBJ2-5, with TRBD1 identical over 10 bases. The germline V gene has CDR1 SNHLY and CDR2 FYNNEI. CDR3 length equals 18 residues. V was clipped by 5 bases and J by 0 bases; unmatched bases: 12. The CDR3 loop reads CASSTTGQGWGYQETQYF. CDR3 in DNA: TGTGCCAGCAGTACCACGGGACAGGGGTGGGGGTACCAAGAGACCCAGTACTTC.

This chain joins TRBV5-1 and TRBJ1-2; 10 bases match TRBD1. The germline CDR1 and CDR2 sequences are SGHRS and YFSETQ. The V gene end was trimmed by 5 bases and the J gene end by 7 bases; junction bases not matched to a gene: 20. The CDR3 is 18 amino acids. CDR3 in amino acids: CASRAKRTGGVRGAGYTF. The DNA of the CDR3 is TGCGCCAGCAGGGCGAAACGGACAGGGGGGGTGAGAGGAGCTGGCTACACCTTC. Supplemented by reference TRBV5-1 and TRBJ1-2, the full variable domain reads KAGVTQTPRYLIKTRGQQVTLSCSPISGHRSVSWYQQTPGQGLQFLFEYFSETQRNKGNFPGRFSGRQFSNSRSEMNVSTLELGDSALYLCASRAKRTGGVRGAGYTFGSGTRLTVV.

The chain carries TRBV2 and TRBJ2-1, with a tentative D call TRBD1 (6 bases). With 6 bases removed from V and 4 bases from J, the gap between germline ends came to 28 bases. CDR1 is SNHLY and CDR2 is FYNNEI in the germline V gene. The CDR3 is 19 amino acids. CDR3: CASRVYDRSKRAGYNEQFF. The CDR3 DNA reads as TGTGCCAGCAGGGTATACGACAGGTCGAAAAGGGCCGGTTACAATGAGCAGTTCTTC. Looking up the rest from reference TRBV2 and TRBJ2-1 gives the full variable domain: EPEVTQTPSHQVTQMGQEVILRCVPISNHLYFYWYRQILGQKVEFLVSFYNNEISEKSEIFDDQFSVERPDGSNFTLKIRSTKLEDSAMYFCASRVYDRSKRAGYNEQFFGPGTRLTVL.

This clone was seen a few times. The chain has TRBV6-2 or TRBV6-3 and TRBJ2-7, with 10 positions matching TRBD2. This CDR3 has 18 residues. Germline V CDR1 and CDR2: MNHEY, SVGEGT. J gave up 3 bases and V 0 bases, and 11 bases lay outside the gene matches. The CDR3 coding sequence is TGTGCCAGCAGTTACTCGCGTACTAGCGGGGCCCCCATCTACGAGCAGTACTTC. Its translation: CASSYSRTSGAPIYEQYF.

The chain has TRBV28 and TRBJ2-5; D may be TRBD1 (5 bases). The CDR3 covers 15 residues. Germline loops: CDR1 MDHEN, CDR2 SYDVKM. The V end lost 5 bases, the J end lost 0 bases, and 13 bases lay between the germline ends. The CDR3 nucleotides are TGTGCCAGCAGTCCTGTGACAGCCTACCAAGAGACCCAGTACTTC. Residues: CASSPVTAYQETQYF.

V and J are TRBV7-2 and TRBJ2-7; 10 bases are shared with TRBD1. The CDR3 runs to 15 residues. Germline V gene sequence: CDR1 SGHTA, CDR2 FQGNSA. V lost 2 bases and J lost 2; bases outside the gene matches: 3. The CDR3 nucleotides are TGTGCCAGCAGCTTAAGGACAGGGGGGACCTACGAGCAGTACTTC. Translating gives CASSLRTGGTYEQYF. Full variable domain (rest looked up from reference TRBV7-2 and TRBJ2-7): GAGVSQSPSNKVTEKGKDVELRCDPISGHTALYWYRQSLGQGLEFLIYFQGNSAPDKSGLPSDRFSAERTGGSVSTLTIQRTQQEDSAVYLCASSLRTGGTYEQYFGPGTRLTVT.

This clone was observed many times. The chain links TRBV27 to TRBJ2-2; 7 nucleotides agree with TRBD1. In germline, CDR1 is MNHEY, CDR2 SMNVEV (reference sequence). This CDR3 is 17 amino acids long. With 2 bases clipped from V and 2 bases from J, the junction kept 8 bases outside the gene matches. The CDR3 sequence is CASSLRGGRTNTGELFF. CDR3 in DNA: TGTGCCAGCAGTTTAAGAGGGGGCCGGACCAACACCGGGGAGCTGTTTTTT.

The chain couples TRBV5-1 to TRBJ1-6, with 9 bases aligning to TRBD1. This CDR3 region has 15 residues. Germline lookup yields CDR1 SGHRS and CDR2 YFSETQ. V gave up 0 bases and J gave up 7 bases; unmatched junction bases: 2. The DNA for the CDR3 is TGCGCCAGCAGCTTGGCGGGACAGGGAAATTCACCCCTCCACTTT. Translation gives CASSLAGQGNSPLHF.

The rearrangement uses TRBV7-6 and TRBJ2-5, with 10 bases aligning to TRBD1. V was pared by 0 bases and J by 5 bases, with 3 bases of the junction left unmatched. This CDR3 has 15 amino acids. The germline CDR1 and CDR2 sequences are SGHVS and FNYEAQ. CDR3 in DNA: TGTGCCAGCAGCTTAGCGGGGACAGGGGTGGAGACCCAGTACTTC. Translation gives CASSLAGTGVETQYF.

The V and J genes are TRBV7-3 and TRBJ1-1, with D tentatively TRBD1 (6 bases). The CDR3 runs 13 residues. Germline V CDR1 and CDR2: SGHTA, FQGTGA. Trimming stripped 5 bases from V and 7 bases from J, with 14 bases between. The CDR3 nucleotides read TGTGCCAGCAGCCAATTTAGGGGGTATGAAGCTTTCTTT. It translates to CASSQFRGYEAFF. Based on the CDR3 plus reference TRBV7-3 and TRBJ1-1, the full variable domain is GAGVSQTPSNKVTEKGKYVELRCDPISGHTALYWYRQSLGQGPEFLIYFQGTGAADDSGLPNDRFFAVRPEGSVSTLKIQRTERGDSAVYLCASSQFRGYEAFFGQGTRLTVV.

This clone was seen more than once but under ten times. The genes are TRBV2 and TRBJ1-6; D gene ambiguous. The V and J ends lost 4 bases and 7 bases respectively, with 8 bases between them. The CDR3 is 13 residues long. Germline CDR1 and CDR2: SNHLY and FYNNEI. The CDR3 bases are TGTGCCAGCAGTGCCACAGCCAATTCACCCCTCCACTTT. Translating gives CASSATANSPLHF.

The chain is built from TRBV5-1 and TRBJ1-1; 7 bases are a match to TRBD1. CDR1 and CDR2 from the germline V gene are SGHRS and YFSETQ. The trim removed 0 bases at V and 0 bases at J, leaving 5 bases unmatched. There are 16 residues in the CDR3. CDR3 loop: CASSLGQGFLNTEAFF. CDR3 nucleotide sequence: TGCGCCAGCAGCTTGGGACAGGGTTTTTTGAACACTGAAGCTTTCTTT.

Note on this clone: In the same sample, other DNA sequences code for this CDR3. The chain uses TRBV6-1 and TRBJ2-5, with 8 bases matching TRBD1. V was pared by 3 bases and J by 4 bases, with 7 bases of the junction left unmatched. Germline assignment: CDR1 MNHNS and CDR2 SASEGT. This CDR3 region has 15 residues. DNA for the CDR3: TGTGCCAGCAGTGACGGACAGGGAAGGCGAGAGACCCAGTACTTC. Protein product: CASSDGQGRRETQYF.

The genes are TRBV28 and TRBJ2-5; no definite D call. The CDR3 is made up of 15 amino acids. Trimming took off 2 bases at V and 2 bases at J, with 12 bases between the two ends. From germline, CDR1 is MDHEN and CDR2 SYDVKM. The CDR3 loop reads CASSLQVGQQETQYF. As DNA, the CDR3 is TGTGCCAGCAGTTTACAGGTGGGTCAGCAAGAGACCCAGTACTTC.

CDR3 sequence reads: CASSSDQLTTTGRNTEAFF. In nucleotides, the CDR3 is TGTGCCAGCAGCTCCGACCAGCTTACCACGACAGGGCGGAACACTGAAGCTTTCTTT. The chain is built from TRBV11-3 and TRBJ1-1, with 7 bases that match TRBD1. With V trimmed by 4 bases and J by 1 base, 18 bases remained unmatched. The CDR3 sequence is 19 residues long. Germline V gene sequence: CDR1 SGHNT, CDR2 YENEEA.

This clone was counted only a few times. The chain couples TRBV10-3 to TRBJ1-1; D remains ambiguous. V lost 4 bases and J 4 bases, leaving 7 bases between the germline ends. CDR3 length equals 12 residues. Germline loops: CDR1 ENHRY, CDR2 SYGVKD. In DNA, the CDR3 is TGTGCCATCAGTGGCGGGAGCACTGAAGCTTTCTTT. It translates to CAISGGSTEAFF.

V is TRBV27 and J is TRBJ2-7, with D perhaps TRBD1 (5 bases). In germline, CDR1 is MNHEY, CDR2 SMNVEV (reference sequence). This CDR3 is 15 amino acids long. V was trimmed by 3 bases and J by 2 bases, leaving 14 bases between them. CDR3 DNA: TGTGCCAGCAGTTTGAAGGGGCCTGGGACCTACGAGCAGTACTTC. Its protein product is CASSLKGPGTYEQYF.

V is TRBV19 and J is TRBJ2-2; 15 bases match TRBD2. The germline V gene has CDR1 LNHDA and CDR2 SQIVND (reference sequence). V lost 5 bases to trimming and J lost 6 bases; unmatched junction nucleotides: 7. This CDR3 contains 17 residues. The CDR3 nucleotides are TGTGCCAGTAGTCCTGGGGGACTAGCGGGAGGAGCCGGGGAGCTGTTTTTT. This translates into CASSPGGLAGGAGELFF.

The chain carries TRBV18 and TRBJ1-1, with no clear D. The V end lost 7 bases, the J end lost 0 bases, and 12 bases lay between the germline ends. Germline V gene lookup returns CDR1 KGHSH and CDR2 LQKENI. This CDR3 has 14 residues. CDR3 loop: CASWAAGLNTEAFF. The CDR3 nucleotides read TGTGCCAGCTGGGCGGCGGGATTGAACACTGAAGCTTTCTTT.

This clone came up once. V usage is TRBV7-2 and J usage is TRBJ2-7; TRBD1 matches 11 bases. The length of the CDR3 is 17 residues. CDR1 SGHTA and CDR2 FQGNSA come from the germline V gene. V dropped 2 bases and J dropped 7; count of bases not matched to a gene: 13. The CDR3 region is CASSLSARTGGAGEQYF. CDR3 coding DNA: TGTGCCAGCAGCTTAAGCGCCCGGACAGGGGGCGCTGGGGAGCAGTACTTC.

This chain joins TRBV6-5 and TRBJ1-2, with no clear D. CDR3 length: 13 residues. Between the trimmed V and J ends, which lost 5 bases and 3 bases, there was a span of 10 bases. CDR1 and CDR2 (germline): MNHEY, SVGAGI. CDR3 nucleotides: TGTGCCAGCAGTCCCGGGTCCTACTATGGCTACACCTTC. Translated, it gives CASSPGSYYGYTF.

The chain uses TRBV3-1 (or the pseudogene TRBV3-2) and TRBJ1-1; no definite D call. Germline V gives CDR1 LGHDT, CDR2 YNNKEL (reference sequence). The CDR3 runs to 16 residues. V lost 4 bases and J lost 11, with 26 bases in between. The CDR3 is CASSPWGDLGRGFAFF. The CDR3 DNA reads as TGTGCCAGCAGCCCTTGGGGTGATTTAGGTCGGGGTTTTGCTTTCTTT.

This rearrangement joins TRBV9 to TRBJ1-5, with a possible D match to TRBD1 (6 bases). Trimming took off 2 bases at V and 4 bases at J, with 13 bases between the two ends. Germline CDR1 SGDLS, CDR2 YYNGEE. The CDR3 length is 15 residues. The CDR3 is CASSVTDSPNQPQHF. The DNA of the CDR3 is TGTGCCAGCAGCGTCACGGACAGCCCTAATCAGCCCCAGCATTTT.

This chain connects TRBV15 to TRBJ2-7, with D perhaps matching TRBD1 (6 bases). The V end lost 0 bases, the J end lost 2 bases, and 11 bases lay between the germline ends. Germline assignment: CDR1 LNHNV and CDR2 YYDKDF (reference sequence). CDR3 length: 15 residues. The chain's CDR3 is CATSRDLQGPYEQYF. The DNA of the CDR3 is TGTGCCACCAGCAGAGATCTACAGGGACCCTACGAGCAGTACTTC.

The rearrangement links TRBV4-3 to TRBJ1-6; D perhaps matches TRBD1 (6 bases). The CDR3 has 16 amino acids. Germline CDR1 is LGHNA and CDR2 is YSLEER. The V end was cut by 0 bases, the J end by 8 bases, with 14 bases between. In DNA form, the CDR3 reads TGCGCCAGCAGCCAAGATCACCCAGGGGTGGATTCACCCCTCCACTTT. It yields the protein CASSQDHPGVDSPLHF.

The chain carries TRBV19 and TRBJ2-1; 7 bases fit TRBD1. J lost 4 bases, V lost 3 bases, and 3 bases had no gene match. The CDR3 extends over 14 amino acids. Germline assignment: CDR1 LNHDA and CDR2 SQIVND (reference sequence). The CDR3 DNA sequence: TGTGCCAGTAGTATGTACAGGGGTTACAATGAGCAGTTCTTC. Its protein product is CASSMYRGYNEQFF.

The chain carries TRBV24-1 and TRBJ1-2; 11 positions agree with TRBD1. CDR1 and CDR2 (germline): KGHDR, SFDVKD. The CDR3 runs to 16 residues. The trim removed 2 bases at V and 3 bases at J, leaving 4 bases unmatched. In DNA form, the CDR3 reads TGTGCCACCAGTGATTACGGACAGGGGGCCCACTATGGCTACACCTTC. This gives the protein CATSDYGQGAHYGYTF.

The rearrangement joins TRBV6-5 to TRBJ2-3, with a tentative D call TRBD1 (6 bases). The CDR3 extends over 14 amino acids. Trimming cost V 10 bases and J 1 base, with 15 bases left between them. Per germline, CDR1 MNHEY and CDR2 SVGAGI. The CDR3 reads CATLRPGGTDTQYF. The DNA for the CDR3 is TGTGCCACTCTTCGGCCAGGGGGCACAGATACGCAGTATTTT.

V is TRBV24-1 and J is TRBJ2-4; 11 positions match TRBD2. J was trimmed by 6 bases and V by 4 bases; bases with no gene match: 4. The CDR3 is made up of 15 amino acids. The germline gives CDR1 KGHDR, CDR2 SFDVKD. The CDR3 loop reads CATSDPGTSGNIQYF. CDR3 DNA: TGTGCCACCAGTGACCCAGGGACTAGCGGAAACATTCAGTACTTC.

The gene calls are TRBV5-1 and TRBJ1-3; D is unclear. The CDR3 covers 16 residues. CDR1 is SGHRS and CDR2 is YFSETQ in the germline V gene. Trimming cost V 0 bases and J 0 bases, with 10 bases left between them. CDR3 sequence: CASSLGTQRSGNTIYF. The CDR3 DNA reads TGCGCCAGCAGCTTGGGGACTCAGCGCTCTGGAAACACCATATATTTT. The full variable domain, with the rest looked up from reference TRBV5-1 and TRBJ1-3, is KAGVTQTPRYLIKTRGQQVTLSCSPISGHRSVSWYQQTPGQGLQFLFEYFSETQRNKGNFPGRFSGRQFSNSRSEMNVSTLELGDSALYLCASSLGTQRSGNTIYFGEGSWLTVV.